This record concerns one TCR beta chain sequence. As processed by the authors: Counts of nucleated cells, estimated from reference gene primer amplification, were obtained. Profiled with immunoSEQ multiplex PCR; TCRdb holds only in-frame clones, not every one. D and trimming were read from the DNA, whereas the V and J calls and clone size are those reported in that table. The sample lists roughly 230,000 clones; about 84% were seen once. This sample stems from a study of blood T cell repertoires in COVID-19. At the level of the study: COVID-19 samples from acute and convalescent phases originated in the United States, Italy and Spain. T cells, B-cell-depleted T cells, or PBMCs supplied cDNA or gDNA.

Looked up from germline, CDR1 is SGHAT and CDR2 is FQNNGV. V lost 1 base and J lost 4; bases outside the gene matches: 4. This CDR3 spans 14 amino acids. V usage is TRBV11-2 and J usage is TRBJ2-7; 7 bases line up with TRBD1. The sample comprised peripheral blood. The source of this sequence is an elderly woman with acute or convalescent COVID-19. The CDR3 coding sequence is TGTGCCAGCAGCTTAGCGGGACAGAGGTACGAGCAGTACTTC. This codes for CASSLAGQRYEQYF.